This TCR beta chain was profiled in a study of T cells after yellow fever vaccination (dated by TCRdb to about 2019). For context, the study as a whole: Using CD3, CD45RA, CCR7 and CD95 staining, memory subsets (EM, EMRA, CM and Tscm) were sorted on a BD FACS Aria III. Libraries from fractions with low cell numbers were prepared with the SMART-Seq v4 Ultra Low Input RNA kit. Bulk TCR alpha and beta repertoires were sequenced longitudinally to track T-cell clones before and after primary and booster YFV17D yellow fever vaccination. Two healthy male donors made up the cohort, one aged 18 to 29 years and the other aged 30 to 40 years. Blood samples were taken at several timepoints before and after primary and secondary immunization, and bulk PBMC replicates and cell subsets were isolated. Memory subsets were sorted on days 0, 15 and 45 and at 18 months after primary vaccination, and on days 0, 15 and 45 after the 30-year booster.

What the study reported, not specific to this receptor: Compared with the primary T-cell response, the secondary T-cell response was faster but weaker, reaching its peak on day 5 rather than on day 15. In the sorted memory subsets on day 0, nearly all vaccine-responding clonotypes were below the level of detection. FACS-sorted repertoires could contain abundant contaminating clonotypes from the bulk population, so computational filtering was required. After the booster, most clones that had expanded after primary vaccination were detected again (around 96% of CD4 and around nine tenths of CD8), suggesting broad maintenance of memory. A small share of clonotypes was detected in both CD4 and CD8 compartments, with the overlap likely arising from convergent recombination. The study included only a couple of donors, which limits how far the findings can be generalized.

The meaning of the sample's treatment or condition label: live attenuated yellow fever vaccine strain. PBMCs were isolated from peripheral blood using a standard Ficoll-Paque protocol. For sorted memory subsets, RNA extraction was done with the RNeasy Micro Kit. TCR cDNA was synthesized by 5'RACE template switching, which introduced a universal primer site and unique molecular identifiers. Priming of cDNA synthesis was performed from both the TCR alpha and TCR beta constant segments. Library amplification used two PCR steps, and the second PCR step added sample barcodes and sequencing adapters. Libraries were sequenced on Illumina HiSeq 2500 (2x100 bp) or NovaSeq (2x150 bp). In the paper's pipeline: Demultiplexing of reads and collapsing into UMI consensus sequences were performed with MIGEC, and V(D)J alignment was carried out with MiXCR. Clonotypes responding to the vaccine were identified with edgeR on replicate PBMC samples, with the criteria of FDR below 0.01 and a log2 fold change above 5 up to day 15. Bulk clonotypes were assigned CD4 or CD8 identity according to which sequenced CD4 or CD8 repertoire held them at higher abundance. Clonotype frequencies in memory subsets were weighted by FACS-sorted cell numbers to estimate each clone's distribution across memory phenotypes. TCRdb took the public reads, trimmed them with fastp at Q25, ran MiXCR for clone calling and kept in-frame beta chains. Duplicate CDR3 protein sequences are folded into a single record with the most common DNA and genes. These V and J calls are TCRdb output, not the study's own analysis. A total of 10,000 or so distinct CDR3 sequences appear in this sample, about 5% of them only once. Roughly 0.9% of the sample belongs to the ten largest clones.

This clonotype occurred many times. The sample holds no much larger clone one base away, and base qualities are not on file. Trimming accounts for 5 bases at V and 7 bases at J, while the number of junction bases matched to no gene is 3. CDR1 and CDR2 were assigned from the germline V gene (reference sequence) as DFQATT and SNEGSKA. The CDR3 holds 13 amino acids from the cysteine to the phenylalanine. The only DNA kept is the CDR3, 39 bases in frame from the first base. The source was PBMCs, either bulk or a sorted T-cell subset (CD4+, CD8+, memory, or dextramer-sorted; not recorded which), collected on the day of the yellow fever booster vaccination. This clonotype originated in a young man who received the YFV17D yellow fever vaccine. The sequence links TRBV20-1 to TRBJ1-6; TRBD1 lines up with 9 middle nucleotides. The CDR3 protein: CSASQGANSPLHF. In nucleotides, the sequence is TGCAGTGCTTCACAGGGGGCGAATTCACCCCTCCACTTT.